This T cell receptor (beta chain) was recorded in a study of cytomegalovirus exposure and HLA in healthy donors. As for the study in general: Around 85 million unique TCR sequences came from HLA-typed donors in an early release. Points from the study as a whole: Three chains linked to CMV were shown in vitro to be specific for CMV antigens. A later analysis reportedly identified an Asian-associated ancestry cluster as carrying fewer N-insertions than the 666-donor mean.

The CDR3 runs 15 residues. Trimming cost V 5 bases and J 7 bases; bases outside gene matches: 11. Germline loops: CDR1 LNHDA, CDR2 SQIVND (reference sequence). The PCR had 60 Vbeta and 13 Jbeta primers. TCRdb's table, derived via immunoSEQ multiplex PCR, lists solely in-frame clones and lacks some. The sample includes under 200,000 clones, approximately 80% of them seen just once. Comment on this clone: What it binds is unknown.

The sequencing input was PBMCs. The sequence came from a woman younger than 45 in good health and CMV-seropositive. The genes are TRBV19 and TRBJ2-1; 7 nucleotides match TRBD2. This CDR3 reads CASSATGTKRNEQFF. CDR3 DNA: TGTGCCAGTAGTGCAACCGGGACTAAGAGGAATGAGCAGTTCTTC.